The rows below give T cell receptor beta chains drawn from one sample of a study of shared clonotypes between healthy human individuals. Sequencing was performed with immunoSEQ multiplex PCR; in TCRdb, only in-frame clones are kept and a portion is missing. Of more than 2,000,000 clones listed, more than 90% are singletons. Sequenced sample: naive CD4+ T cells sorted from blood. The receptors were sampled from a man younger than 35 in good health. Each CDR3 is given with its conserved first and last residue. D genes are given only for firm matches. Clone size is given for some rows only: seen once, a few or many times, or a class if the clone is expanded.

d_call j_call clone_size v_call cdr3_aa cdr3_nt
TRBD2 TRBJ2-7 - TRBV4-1 CASSQETSGTYHEQYF TGCGCCAGCAGCCAAGAAACTAGCGGGACGTACCACGAGCAGTACTTC
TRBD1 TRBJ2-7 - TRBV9 CASSAGTGTGYEQYF TGTGCCAGCAGCGCCGGGACAGGGACAGGGTACGAGCAGTACTTC
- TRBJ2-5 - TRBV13 CASSFGVRSETQYF TGTGCCAGCAGCTTTGGTGTCAGGTCAGAGACCCAGTACTTC
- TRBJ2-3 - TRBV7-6 CASSLALGGYTDTQYF TGTGCCAGCAGCTTAGCGCTAGGGGGTTACACAGATACGCAGTATTTT
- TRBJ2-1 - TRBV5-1 CASRYFFDSYNEQFF TGCGCCAGCAGATACTTTTTCGACTCCTACAATGAGCAGTTCTTC
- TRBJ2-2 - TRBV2 CASSEGRDPGELFF TGTGCCAGCAGTGAAGGGCGGGACCCCGGGGAGCTGTTTTTT
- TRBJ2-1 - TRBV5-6 CASSGLNLASSYNEQFF TGTGCCAGCAGCGGCCTTAATCTAGCGAGCTCCTACAATGAGCAGTTCTTC
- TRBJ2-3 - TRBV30 CAWSLLVTSTDTQYF TGTGCCTGGAGTCTCCTAGTCACTAGCACAGATACGCAGTATTTT
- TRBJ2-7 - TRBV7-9 CASSLSRSSYEQYF TGTGCCAGCAGCTTAAGTAGGAGCAGTTACGAGCAGTACTTC
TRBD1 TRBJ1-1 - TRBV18 CASSRADRTEAFF TGTGCCAGCTCACGAGCGGACAGGACTGAAGCTTTCTTT
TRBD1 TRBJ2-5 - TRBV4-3 CASSQDRVVETQYF TGCGCCAGCAGCCAGGACAGGGTCGTGGAGACCCAGTACTTC
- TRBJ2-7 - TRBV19 CASSTGGYEQYF TGTGCCAGTAGTACTGGGGGGTACGAGCAGTACTTC
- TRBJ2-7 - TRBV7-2 CASSRGPAGYEQYF TGTGCCAGCAGCCGCGGGCCAGCGGGCTACGAGCAGTACTTC
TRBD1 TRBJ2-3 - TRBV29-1 CSVDVVWDRGTDTQYF TGCAGCGTTGATGTGGTGTGGGACAGGGGTACAGATACGCAGTATTTT
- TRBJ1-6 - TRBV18 CASSPNVRDGNSPLHF TGTGCCAGCTCCCCCAACGTCCGGGACGGAAATTCACCCCTCCACTTT
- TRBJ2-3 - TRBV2 CASSEFPDTDTQYF TGTGCCAGCAGTGAATTCCCGGATACAGATACGCAGTATTTT
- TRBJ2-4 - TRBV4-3 CASSQEGGNIQYF TGCGCCAGCAGCCAAGAGGGGGGAAACATTCAGTACTTC
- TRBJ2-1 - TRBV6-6 CASSQGVGTPYNEQFF TGTGCCAGCAGTCAGGGAGTCGGGACTCCGTATAATGAGCAGTTCTTC
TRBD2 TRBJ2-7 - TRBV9 CASSVAPSGAYEQYF TGTGCCAGCAGCGTAGCTCCTAGCGGGGCCTACGAGCAGTACTTC
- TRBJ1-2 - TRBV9 CASSVESRAYGGYTF TGTGCCAGCAGCGTAGAGAGCAGGGCCTATGGAGGCTACACCTTC
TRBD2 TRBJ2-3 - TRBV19 CASSMSAGLSTDTQYF TGTGCCAGTAGTATGTCAGCGGGGTTAAGCACAGATACGCAGTATTTT
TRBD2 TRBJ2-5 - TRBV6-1 CASSSLGGAGAQYF TGTGCCAGCAGTTCCTTGGGCGGGGCGGGGGCCCAGTACTTC
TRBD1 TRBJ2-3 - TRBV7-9 CASSSGQEYTDTQYF TGTGCCAGCAGCTCCGGACAGGAATACACAGATACGCAGTATTTT
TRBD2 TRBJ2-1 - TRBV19 CASIPGGGQYNEQFF TGTGCCAGTATCCCCGGGGGGGGCCAGTACAATGAGCAGTTCTTC
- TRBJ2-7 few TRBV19 CATRPQGRAYEQYF TGTGCCACTCGGCCCCAGGGCAGGGCCTACGAGCAGTACTTC
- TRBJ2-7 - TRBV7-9 CASSWGDSYEQYF TGTGCCAGCAGCTGGGGAGACAGTTACGAGCAGTACTTC
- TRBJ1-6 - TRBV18 CASSPGRYSPLHF TGTGCCAGCTCACCTGGACGTTATTCACCCCTCCACTTT
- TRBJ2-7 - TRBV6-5 CASSYSIGGSYEQYF TGTGCCAGCAGTTACTCGATAGGGGGCTCCTACGAGCAGTACTTC
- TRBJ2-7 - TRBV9 CASSGGQGPSSGRYEQYF TGTGCCAGCAGCGGGGGACAGGGGCCTTCTAGCGGGAGGTACGAGCAGTACTTC
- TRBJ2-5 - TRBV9 CASSVAGRFQETQYF TGTGCCAGCAGCGTAGCTGGGCGGTTCCAAGAGACCCAGTACTTC
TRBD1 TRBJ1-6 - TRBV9 CASSLTGTGGHSPLHF TGTGCCAGCAGCTTGACCGGGACAGGGGGCCATTCACCCCTCCACTTT
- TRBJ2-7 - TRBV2 CASRGISYEQYF TGTGCCAGCAGAGGAATCAGCTACGAGCAGTACTTC
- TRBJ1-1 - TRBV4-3 CASSQDNSGVGTEAFF TGCGCCAGCAGCCAAGATAATTCGGGGGTGGGGACTGAAGCTTTCTTT
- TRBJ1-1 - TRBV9 CASSVTGNTEAFF TGTGCCAGCAGCGTCACAGGAAACACTGAAGCTTTCTTT
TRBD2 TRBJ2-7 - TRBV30 CAWRVAGGVYEQYF TGTGCCTGGAGAGTAGCGGGAGGAGTCTACGAGCAGTACTTC
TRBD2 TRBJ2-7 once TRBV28 CASGSPGGIYEQYF TGTGCCAGCGGTTCCCCGGGGGGGATCTACGAGCAGTACTTC
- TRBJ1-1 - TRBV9 CASSVGPTVTEAFF TGTGCCAGCAGCGTTGGACCGACTGTGACTGAAGCTTTCTTT
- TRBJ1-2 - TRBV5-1 CASSLAGMEGYTF TGCGCCAGCAGCTTGGCAGGGATGGAAGGCTACACCTTC
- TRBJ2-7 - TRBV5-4 CASSWDTSHEQYF TGTGCCAGCAGCTGGGACACTTCCCACGAGCAGTACTTC
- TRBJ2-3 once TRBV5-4 CASSFHQRTDTQYF TGTGCCAGCAGCTTCCACCAACGCACAGATACGCAGTATTTT
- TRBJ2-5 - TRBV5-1 CASSLEPRQETQYF TGCGCCAGCAGCTTGGAGCCCCGACAGGAGACCCAGTACTTC
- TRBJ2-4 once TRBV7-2 CASSFSRTALPKNIQYF TGTGCCAGCAGCTTCTCTCGAACAGCACTTCCAAAAAACATTCAGTACTTC
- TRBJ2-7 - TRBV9 CASSVAPGSNEQYF TGTGCCAGCAGCGTAGCGCCAGGGAGCAACGAGCAGTACTTC
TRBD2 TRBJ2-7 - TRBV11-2 CASSHAAGAYEQYF TGTGCCAGCAGCCACGCGGCGGGGGCCTACGAGCAGTACTTC
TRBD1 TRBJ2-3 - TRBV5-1 CASSTGQVADTQYF TGCGCCAGCAGCACGGGACAGGTGGCAGATACGCAGTATTTT
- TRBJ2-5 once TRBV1 CTSSQDVSGGQQETQYF TGCACCAGCAGCCAAGATGTCAGCGGGGGTCAACAAGAGACCCAGTACTTC
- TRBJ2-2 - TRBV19 CASSIGGSVGAGELFF TGTGCCAGTAGTATAGGGGGTTCGGTAGGCGCCGGGGAGCTGTTTTTT
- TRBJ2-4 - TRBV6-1 CASSEFGVGAKNIQYF TGTGCCAGCAGTGAATTTGGGGTGGGAGCCAAAAACATTCAGTACTTC
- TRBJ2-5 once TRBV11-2 CASSLDHWGPQYF TGTGCCAGCAGCTTAGATCATTGGGGCCCGCAGTACTTC
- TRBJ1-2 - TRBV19 CASTSDSNYGYTF TGTGCCAGTACCTCGGACAGCAACTATGGCTACACCTTC
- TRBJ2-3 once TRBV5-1 CASSLVTPDTQYF TGCGCCAGCAGCCTCGTGACCCCAGATACGCAGTATTTT